This T cell receptor (beta chain) emerged from a study of cytotoxic CD8 clonotypes in ibrutinib-treated CLL. On the study more broadly: The authors obtained response samples at a median of about 11 months of treatment, range 6 to 36.

Study outcomes and limitations: Patients showed higher baseline clonality than age-matched healthy donors, and it tracked circulating CD8+ T-cell counts.

Researchers set a sequencing depth target of 1 in 200,000 to 1 in 1 million T cells. Some clones are missing from TCRdb's copy, which holds only in-frame ones; the method was immunoSEQ multiplex PCR. The sample shows approximately 210,000 clones, around 72% of them seen only once. PBMCs that had been cryopreserved were the source of 1.5 to 2 micrograms of genomic DNA for TCR beta libraries. V dropped 7 bases and J dropped 0 bases, with 13 bases sitting between them. Germline-derived CDR1 and CDR2 are SGHKS and YYEKEE (reference sequence). The CDR3 is 14 residues long. In the case of this clone: The target antigen is unknown.

The J gene is TRBJ1-2, the V gene TRBV5-5; D not certain. This clonotype was sampled from a human donor with chronic lymphocytic leukemia. Here the sequenced sample was PBMCs, taken after 24 months of ibrutinib treatment. The CDR3 here is CASVIALTNYGYTF. CDR3 DNA: TGTGCCAGCGTTATAGCGCTGACTAACTATGGCTACACCTTC.